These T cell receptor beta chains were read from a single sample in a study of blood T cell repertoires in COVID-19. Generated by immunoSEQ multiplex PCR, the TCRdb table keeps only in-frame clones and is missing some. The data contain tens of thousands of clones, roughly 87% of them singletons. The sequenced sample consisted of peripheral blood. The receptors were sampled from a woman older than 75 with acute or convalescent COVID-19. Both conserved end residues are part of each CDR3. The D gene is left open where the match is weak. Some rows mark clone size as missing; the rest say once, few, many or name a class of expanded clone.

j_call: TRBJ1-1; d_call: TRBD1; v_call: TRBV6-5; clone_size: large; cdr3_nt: TGTGCCAGCGTGGACAGGATGAACACTGAAGCTTTCTTT; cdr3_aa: CASVDRMNTEAFF
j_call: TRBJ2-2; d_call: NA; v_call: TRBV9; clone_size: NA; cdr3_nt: TGTGCCAGCAGCGTTTGGAGCGCCGGGGAGCTGTTTTTT; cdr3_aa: CASSVWSAGELFF
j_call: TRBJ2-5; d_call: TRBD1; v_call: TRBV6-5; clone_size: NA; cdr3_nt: TGTGCCAGCAGAGGGACAGGGAGGGAGACCCAGTACTTC; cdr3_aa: CASRGTGRETQYF
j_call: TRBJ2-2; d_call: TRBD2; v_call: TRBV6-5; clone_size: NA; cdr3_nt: TGTGCCAGCAGAAGGACTAGCGGGGAGACCGGGGAGCTGTTTTTT; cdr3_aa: CASRRTSGETGELFF
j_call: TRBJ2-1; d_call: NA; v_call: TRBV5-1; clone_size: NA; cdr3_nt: TGCGCCAGCAGCTTGGAGGTAGGGGCCGGGGGCAATGAGCAGTTCTTC; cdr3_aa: CASSLEVGAGGNEQFF
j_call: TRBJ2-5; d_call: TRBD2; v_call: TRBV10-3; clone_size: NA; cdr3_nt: TGTGCCATCAGTGAGATGGTGGGGGGGAAAGAGACCCAGTACTTC; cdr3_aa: CAISEMVGGKETQYF
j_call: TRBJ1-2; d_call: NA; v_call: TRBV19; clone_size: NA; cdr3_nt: TGTGCCAGTAGGGAGGGGCCTAGTCACAACTATGGCTACACCTTC; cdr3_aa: CASREGPSHNYGYTF
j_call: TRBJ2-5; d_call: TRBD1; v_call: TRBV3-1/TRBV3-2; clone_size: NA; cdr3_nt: TGTGCCAGCAGCCAAGGTGCAGGACAGGGCCAAGAGACCCAGTACTTC; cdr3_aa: CASSQGAGQGQETQYF
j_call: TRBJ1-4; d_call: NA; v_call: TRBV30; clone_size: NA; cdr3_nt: TGTGCCTGGAGTGCCCCCGGGGGGGAGGAGGAAAAACTGTTTTTT; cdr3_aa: CAWSAPGGEEEKLFF
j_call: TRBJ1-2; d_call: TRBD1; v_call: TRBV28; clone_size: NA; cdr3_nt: TGTGCCAGCAAACTTGGGACAGGGTTCGGCTACACCTTC; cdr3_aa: CASKLGTGFGYTF
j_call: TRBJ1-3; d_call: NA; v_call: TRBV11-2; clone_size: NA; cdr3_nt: TGTGCCAGCAGCTTAGATGATGGGGACTACGGAAACACCATATATTTT; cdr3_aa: CASSLDDGDYGNTIYF
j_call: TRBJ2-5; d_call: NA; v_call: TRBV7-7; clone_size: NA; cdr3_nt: TGTGCTAGCGGACCCTTACAGGGGCTGGCGGACACCCAGTACTTC; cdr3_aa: CASGPLQGLADTQYF
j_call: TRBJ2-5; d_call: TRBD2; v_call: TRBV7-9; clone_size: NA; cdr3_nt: TGTGCCAGCAGCTTAGTTCCTAGCGGGGGGACCCAAGAGACCCAGTACTTC; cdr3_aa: CASSLVPSGGTQETQYF
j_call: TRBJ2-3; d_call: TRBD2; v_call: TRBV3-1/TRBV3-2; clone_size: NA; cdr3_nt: TGTGCCAGCAGCCAAGAGGCAGCGGGAACCACAGATACGCAGTATTTT; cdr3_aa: CASSQEAAGTTDTQYF
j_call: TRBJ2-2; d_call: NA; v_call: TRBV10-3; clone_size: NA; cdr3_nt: TGTGCCATCGGGGCGAAGACGAACACCGGGGAGCTGTTTTTT; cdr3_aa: CAIGAKTNTGELFF
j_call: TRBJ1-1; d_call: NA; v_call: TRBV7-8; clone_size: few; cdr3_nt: TGTGCCAGCAGCTTCTTTTTCGGGCAGGGTCCTGAAGCTTTCTTT; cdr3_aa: CASSFFFGQGPEAFF
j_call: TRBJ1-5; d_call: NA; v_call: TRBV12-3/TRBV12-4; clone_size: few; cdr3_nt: TGTGCCAGCAGTTTCGAGGGTCAGCCCCAGCATTTT; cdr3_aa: CASSFEGQPQHF
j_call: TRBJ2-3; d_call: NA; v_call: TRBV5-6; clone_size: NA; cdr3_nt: TGTGCCAGCAGCCGCGGTGGCACAGATACGCAGTATTTT; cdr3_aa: CASSRGGTDTQYF
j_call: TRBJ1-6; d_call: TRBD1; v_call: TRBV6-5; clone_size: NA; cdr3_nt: TGTGCCAGCAGTATACAGGGGGCCGTGGGACCCCTCCACTTT; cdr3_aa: CASSIQGAVGPLHF
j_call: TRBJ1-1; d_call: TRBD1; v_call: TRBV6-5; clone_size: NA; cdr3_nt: TGTGCCAGCAGTTACTGGACAGGGGAGAACACTGAAGCTTTCTTT; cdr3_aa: CASSYWTGENTEAFF
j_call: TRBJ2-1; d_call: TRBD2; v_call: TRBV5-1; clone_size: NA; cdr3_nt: TGCGCCAGCAGCTCACTGGCCGGGACTAGCGGGTCGAGCTCCTACAATGAGCAGTTCTTC; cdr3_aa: CASSSLAGTSGSSSYNEQFF
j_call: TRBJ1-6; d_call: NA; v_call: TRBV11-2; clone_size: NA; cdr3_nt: TGTGCCAGCAGCCCTGGGACACGGAATTCACCCCTCCACTTT; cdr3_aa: CASSPGTRNSPLHF
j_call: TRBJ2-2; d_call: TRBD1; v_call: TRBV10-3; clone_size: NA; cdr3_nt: TGTGCCATCAGTGAGCGCGGACAGGCCACCGGGGAGCTGTTTTTT; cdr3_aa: CAISERGQATGELFF
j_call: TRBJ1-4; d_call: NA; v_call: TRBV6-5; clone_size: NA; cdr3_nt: TGTGCCAGCAGTTCCGACGGACAGATGTTTGAAAAACTGTTTTTT; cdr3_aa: CASSSDGQMFEKLFF
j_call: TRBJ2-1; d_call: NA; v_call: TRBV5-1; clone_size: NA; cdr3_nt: TGCGCCAGCAGCTTGGCCGGTCAGGGATATTCCAATGAGCAGTTCTTC; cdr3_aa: CASSLAGQGYSNEQFF
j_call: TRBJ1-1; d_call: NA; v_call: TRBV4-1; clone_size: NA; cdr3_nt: TGCGCCAGCAGCCCCCCAGGGGCCCCCTACGCTGCTGAAGCTTTCTTT; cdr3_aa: CASSPPGAPYAAEAFF
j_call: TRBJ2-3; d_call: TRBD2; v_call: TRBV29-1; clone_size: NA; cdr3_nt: TGCAGCGCCGGACTAGCCCTCGCAGATACGCAGTATTTT; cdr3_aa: CSAGLALADTQYF
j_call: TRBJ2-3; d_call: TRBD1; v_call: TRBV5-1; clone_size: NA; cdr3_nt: TGCGCCAGCAGCGTGGACAGGATGGGGACAGATACGCAGTATTTT; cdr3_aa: CASSVDRMGTDTQYF
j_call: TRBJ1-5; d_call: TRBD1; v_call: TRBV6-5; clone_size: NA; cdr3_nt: TGTGCCAGCAGTACCCTGACAGGGAACGGTCAGCCCCAGCATTTT; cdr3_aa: CASSTLTGNGQPQHF
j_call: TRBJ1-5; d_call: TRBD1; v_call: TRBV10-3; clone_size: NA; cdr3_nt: TGTGCCATCAGCCCGGGACAGGGAAATCAGCCCCAGCATTTT; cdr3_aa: CAISPGQGNQPQHF
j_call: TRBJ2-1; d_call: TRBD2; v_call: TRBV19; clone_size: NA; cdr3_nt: TGTGCCAGTACGAGGTGGGCTAGCGGGGTCTCCTACAATGAGCAGTTCTTC; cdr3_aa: CASTRWASGVSYNEQFF
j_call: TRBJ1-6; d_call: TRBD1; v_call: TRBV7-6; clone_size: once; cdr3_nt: TGTGCCAGCAGTCGAGGGACAGGGCTGAGCCCGGACCGACCCGCGGCCCTCCACTTT; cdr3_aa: CASSRGTGLSPDRPAALHF
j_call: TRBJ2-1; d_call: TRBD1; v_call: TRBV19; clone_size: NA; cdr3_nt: TGTGCCAGTAGTATACAGGGGGCCCGCAATGAGCAGTTCTTC; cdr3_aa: CASSIQGARNEQFF
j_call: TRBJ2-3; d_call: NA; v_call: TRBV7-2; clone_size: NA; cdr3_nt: TGTGCCAGCAGCTTAGTGCTAGCAGGTACGCAGTATTTT; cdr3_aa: CASSLVLAGTQYF
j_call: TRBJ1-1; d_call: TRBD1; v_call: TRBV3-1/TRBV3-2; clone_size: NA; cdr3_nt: TGTGCCAGCAGCCAGGGACAGGGAGGCACTGAAGCTTTCTTT; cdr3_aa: CASSQGQGGTEAFF
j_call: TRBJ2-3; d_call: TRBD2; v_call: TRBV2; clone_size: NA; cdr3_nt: TGTGCCACTTCAGCGGGGGGCGTAAGCACAGATACGCAGTATTTT; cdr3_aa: CATSAGGVSTDTQYF
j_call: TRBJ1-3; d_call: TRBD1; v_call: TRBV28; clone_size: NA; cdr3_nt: TGTGCCAGCAGGACAGGGGGCGCTGGAAACACCATATATTTT; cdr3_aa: CASRTGGAGNTIYF
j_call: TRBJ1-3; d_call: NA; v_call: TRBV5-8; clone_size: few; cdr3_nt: TGTGCCAGCAGCTTGGGGTCGGGAGTCCACAGCTCTGGAAACACCATATATTTT; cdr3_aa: CASSLGSGVHSSGNTIYF
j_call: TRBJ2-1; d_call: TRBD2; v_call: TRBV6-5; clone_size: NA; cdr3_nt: TGTGCCAGCAGTTCCGGGACTAGCTCTCCCGCTTCTCGGTTCTTC; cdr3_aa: CASSSGTSSPASRFF
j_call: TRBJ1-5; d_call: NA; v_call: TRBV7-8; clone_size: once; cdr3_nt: TGTGCCAGCAGCTTAGGGACGGCGGGGGCTCAGCCCCAGCATTTT; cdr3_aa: CASSLGTAGAQPQHF
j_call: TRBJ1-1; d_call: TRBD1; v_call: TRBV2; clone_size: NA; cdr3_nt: TGTGCCAGCAGAGACAGGGCTCCCAAGGTGCGAGCTTTCTTT; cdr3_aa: CASRDRAPKVRAFF
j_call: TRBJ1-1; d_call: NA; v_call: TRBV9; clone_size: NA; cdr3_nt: TGTGCCAGCAGCGTACAGGGGAACACTGAAGCTTTCTTT; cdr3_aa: CASSVQGNTEAFF
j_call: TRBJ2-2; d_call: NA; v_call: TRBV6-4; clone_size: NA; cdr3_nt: TGTGCCAGCAGGGGGCTAGGCGGGGAGCTGTTTTTT; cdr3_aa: CASRGLGGELFF
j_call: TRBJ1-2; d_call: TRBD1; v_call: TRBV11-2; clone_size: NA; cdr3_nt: TGTGCCAGCAGCCCGGGGCCGGGACAGGGGGACTATGGCTACACCTTC; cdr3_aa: CASSPGPGQGDYGYTF
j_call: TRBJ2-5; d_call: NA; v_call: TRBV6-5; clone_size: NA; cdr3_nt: TGTGCCAGCAGCAGGGGAGGGGAGGATACCCAGTACTTC; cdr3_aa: CASSRGGEDTQYF
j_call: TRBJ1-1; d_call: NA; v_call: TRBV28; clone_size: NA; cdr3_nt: TGTGCCAGCAGTTTACGCTATTTACGGGGGAGGCCTGAAGCTTTCTTT; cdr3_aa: CASSLRYLRGRPEAFF
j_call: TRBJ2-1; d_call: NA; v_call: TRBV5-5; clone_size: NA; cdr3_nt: TGTGCCAGCAGCACCTCAGGGGGGTCGAACAATGAGCAGTTCTTC; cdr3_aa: CASSTSGGSNNEQFF
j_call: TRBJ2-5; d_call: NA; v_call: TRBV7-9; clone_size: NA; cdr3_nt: TGTGCCAGCAGCCCGTTCGTTGGGCAGGAGACCCAGTACTTC; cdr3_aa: CASSPFVGQETQYF
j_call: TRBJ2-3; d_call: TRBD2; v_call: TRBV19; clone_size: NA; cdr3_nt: TGTGCCAGTAGTGGCGGTAGCGGGGCCAGCACAGATACGCAGTATTTT; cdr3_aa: CASSGGSGASTDTQYF
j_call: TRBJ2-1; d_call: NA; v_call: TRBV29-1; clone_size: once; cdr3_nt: TGCAGCGGTACAGGGTCCAATGAGCAGTTCTTC; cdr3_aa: CSGTGSNEQFF
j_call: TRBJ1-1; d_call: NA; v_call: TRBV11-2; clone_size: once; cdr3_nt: TGTGCCAGCGCCCCGCAGCGGGGAAGAAACACTGAAGCTTTCTTT; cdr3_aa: CASAPQRGRNTEAFF
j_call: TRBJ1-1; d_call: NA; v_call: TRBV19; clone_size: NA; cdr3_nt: TGTGCCAGTAGTACAGAGACAGCGAACACTGAAGCTTTCTTT; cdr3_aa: CASSTETANTEAFF
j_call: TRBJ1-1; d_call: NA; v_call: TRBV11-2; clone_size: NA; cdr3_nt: TGTGCCAGCAGCTTAGATCTCCGGGGGGCGCGGAACACTGAAGCTTTCTTT; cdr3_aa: CASSLDLRGARNTEAFF
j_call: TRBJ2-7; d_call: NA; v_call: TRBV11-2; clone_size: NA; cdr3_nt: TGTGCCAGCAGTTCAGGGGGGGAGCAGTACTTC; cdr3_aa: CASSSGGEQYF